These 15 T cell receptor beta chains were sequenced from one sample in a study of T cell clonality in common variable immunodeficiency. TCRdb's copy holds only in-frame clones and misses some; the assay was immunoSEQ multiplex PCR. The sample shows about 20,000 clones, none of them appearing just once. Study-level points and caveats: Fewer deletions and N-nucleotide insertions were reportedly seen in common variable immunodeficiency TCR beta sequences.

Their target antigens are unknown. The sequenced material came from peripheral blood mononuclear cells. Receptor source: a human donor with common variable immunodeficiency.

In this sample, this clone turned up many times. Read data end 3 residues before the CDR3 end; the end is taken from the germline J gene. The chain uses TRBV5-1 and TRBJ1-3; no definite D call. The CDR3 has 16 residues. The germline gives CDR1 SGHRS, CDR2 YFSETQ. V was pared by 2 bases and J by 4 bases, with 16 bases between. The sequenced part of the CDR3 DNA is TGCGCCAGCAGCTTCGGACTCGGCTCGAGAGGAAACACC. This codes for CASSFGLGSRGNT. The CDR3 as a whole reads CASSFGLGSRGNTIYF.

Of note for this clone: With the read ending 3 residues before the CDR3 end, the germline J gene is used to fill in that end. This rearrangement joins TRBV2 to TRBJ2-7, with D possibly TRBD2 on 6 matching bases. V was trimmed by 6 bases and J by 3 bases, leaving 18 bases between them. The germline gives CDR1 SNHLY, CDR2 FYNNEI. The CDR3 runs to 15 residues. CDR3 sequence: CASSRLAGLSYEQYF. CDR3 bases read: TGTGCCAGCAGCCGACTGGCGGGATTGAGCTACGAG.

This clone has ten or more counts. Partial CDR3 DNA: TGCAGCGTCGTGGGACTAGCAGGGACG. This encodes CSVVGLAGT. The CDR3, in full, reads CSVVGLAGTQYF. The rearrangement links TRBV29-1 to TRBJ2-3; 9 positions agree with TRBD2. The read falls 3 residues short of the CDR3 end, and the missing part is taken from the germline J gene. In germline, CDR1 is SQVTM, CDR2 ANQGSEA. CDR3 length: 12 residues.

This clone was recorded a few times. The junction departs from germline at one end; a sequencing error may be responsible. The read terminates 3 residues ahead of where the CDR3 ends, so the germline J gene completes it. The J gene is TRBJ2-1, the V gene TRBV5-1, with no clear D. This CDR3 is 13 amino acids long. Germline CDR1 SGHRS, CDR2 YFSETQ. The part of the CDR3 DNA that was read is TGCGTCAGCAGCGCGATTACCTACAATGAG. Protein product: CVSSAITYNE. The whole CDR3 sequence is CVSSAITYNEQFF. The whole variable domain, filled in from reference TRBV5-1 and TRBJ2-1, reads KAGVTQTPRYLIKTRGQQVTLSCSPISGHRSVSWYQQTPGQGLQFLFEYFSETQRNKGNFPGRFSGRQFSNSRSEMNVSTLELGDSALYLCVSSAITYNEQFFGPGTRLTVL.

Remarks on this clone: The read comes to an end 3 residues before the CDR3 does, leaving the germline J gene to fill in the end. The genes are TRBV7-6 and TRBJ2-2, with 7 positions matching TRBD1. J lost 3 bases, V lost 5 bases, and 6 bases had no gene match. The CDR3 covers 15 residues. Looked up from germline, CDR1 is SGHVS and CDR2 is FNYEAQ. Partial CDR3 DNA: TGTGCCAGCAGCCCCACAGGGGTTCACACCGGGGAG. It yields the protein CASSPTGVHTGE. The full CDR3 is CASSPTGVHTGELFF.

Regarding this clone: The CDR3 end falls 3 residues outside the read, so it is completed with the germline J gene. This chain uses TRBV7-6 with TRBJ1-1; 8 nucleotides align to TRBD1. Germline lookup yields CDR1 SGHVS and CDR2 FNYEAQ. The J segment lost 5 bases and the V segment lost 0 bases, leaving 8 bases of the junction unmatched. The CDR3 has 16 amino acids. The CDR3 region is CASSLAQAGGRTEAFF. CDR3 bases read: TGTGCCAGCAGCTTAGCCCAGGCAGGGGGCAGAACTGAA.

Remarks on this clone: The CDR3 extends 3 residues past the end of the read, so its final part is completed from the germline J gene. The V gene is TRBV19, the J gene TRBJ2-2; 11 bases are a match to TRBD2. Germline assignment: CDR1 LNHDA and CDR2 SQIVND (reference sequence). The CDR3 is made up of 16 amino acids. Trimming took 4 bases from V and 4 from J; bases not matched to a gene: 5. The DNA read from the CDR3 is TGTGCCAGTAGTAACCGACTAGCGGGACTCACCGGGGAG. Its translation is CASSNRLAGLTGE. The full-length CDR3 reads as CASSNRLAGLTGELFF.

Turning to this clone: Read coverage stops 3 residues before the CDR3 terminus; the germline J gene supplies the remainder. The chain combines TRBV19 with TRBJ2-1; the match to TRBD2 covers 11 bases. After removal of 3 bases from V and 1 base from J, the junction contained 2 bases not matched to a gene. The CDR3 totals 16 residues. Looked up from germline, CDR1 is LNHDA and CDR2 is SQIVND (reference sequence). The CDR3 here is CASSIASGRSYNEQFF. The covered CDR3 bases are TGTGCCAGTAGTATCGCTAGCGGGAGGTCCTACAATGAG.

In regard to this clone: The CDR3 is cut off 3 residues early in the read; its end comes from the germline J gene. The rearrangement links TRBV19 to TRBJ1-2; 9 nucleotides line up with TRBD1. V lost 3 bases to trimming and J lost 5 bases; unmatched junction nucleotides: 13. This CDR3 has 17 amino acids. Germline-derived CDR1 and CDR2 are LNHDA and SQIVND (reference sequence). The CDR3 loop reads CASSIRDRAVIKYGYTF. The part of the CDR3 DNA that was read is TGTGCCAGTAGTATCCGGGACAGGGCGGTCATTAAGTATGGC.

The table lists this clone with many counts. The observed sequence ends 3 residues before the CDR3 terminus, with the missing tail filled in from the germline J gene. The chain is built from TRBV7-2 and TRBJ2-1; TRBD2 agrees at 8 bases. The CDR3 extends over 15 amino acids. Trimming took 6 bases from V and 5 from J; bases not matched to a gene: 9. Per germline, CDR1 SGHTA and CDR2 FQGNSA. The CDR3 DNA, read in part, is TGTGCCAGCAGTTTCCGGGGACTAGGAGACAATGAG. Encoded protein: CASSFRGLGDNE. The entire CDR3 is CASSFRGLGDNEQFF.

This clone was counted a few times. The sequence runs out 3 residues before the end of the CDR3; the remainder is reconstructed from the germline J gene. The chain has TRBV19 and TRBJ2-7, with 7 bases aligning to TRBD1. The CDR3 totals 14 residues. V shed 5 bases and J 2 bases; nucleotides not matched to a gene: 6. Germline V gene data show CDR1 as LNHDA and CDR2 as SQIVND (reference sequence). The CDR3 loop reads CASSPLQGPYEQYF. The CDR3 bases that were read are TGTGCCAGTAGTCCATTACAGGGGCCCTACGAG.

This clone came up a few times. The sequence runs out 3 residues before the end of the CDR3; the remainder is reconstructed from the germline J gene. This chain uses TRBV7-9 with TRBJ1-2; D is uncertain. Looked up from germline, CDR1 is SEHNR and CDR2 is FQNEAQ (reference sequence). Trimming removed 2 bases at V and 4 bases at J, with 8 bases between. The CDR3 spans 13 residues. The CDR3 DNA, read in part, is TGTGCCAGCAGCTTATCAGGTCGCTATGGC. The encoded protein is CASSLSGRYG. The CDR3 in its entirety is CASSLSGRYGYTF.

This clone appeared a few times. The CDR3 end is not reached by the read, which stops 3 residues before it; the germline J gene fills it in. The V call is TRBV2, the J call TRBJ1-2; TRBD1 might be the D (5 bases). This CDR3 spans 14 amino acids. CDR1 is SNHLY, CDR2 FYNNEI, per germline. CDR3 in amino acids: CASTPQGLQEGYTF. The covered CDR3 bases are TGTGCCAGCACCCCTCAGGGTTTACAGGAAGGC.

This clone turned up a few times. The CDR3 end lies 3 residues beyond the end of the read and is filled in from the germline J gene. The rearrangement uses TRBV2 and TRBJ2-7; possibly TRBD2 for D (6 bases). Trimming left V 6 bases short and J 3 bases short, with 12 bases between. Germline loops: CDR1 SNHLY, CDR2 FYNNEI. CDR3 length: 13 residues. Incomplete CDR3 DNA: TGTGCCAGCAGCTTGGGACTCTTCTACGAG. Its protein is CASSLGLFYE. The entire CDR3 is CASSLGLFYEQYF.

By sample fraction, this clone is medium-sized. The CDR3 is cut off 3 residues early in the read; its end comes from the germline J gene. This chain joins TRBV29-1 and TRBJ1-1; tentatively, D is TRBD1 (5 bases). The CDR3 loop spans 12 amino acids. CDR1 and CDR2 from the germline V gene are SQVTM and ANQGSEA. Trimming removed 4 bases at V and 1 base at J, with 7 bases between. CDR3 in amino acids: CSVAQGNTEAFF. The part of the CDR3 DNA that was read is TGCAGCGTTGCTCAGGGGAACACTGAA. Full variable domain (rest looked up from reference TRBV29-1 and TRBJ1-1): SAVISQKPSRDICQRGTSLTIQCQVDSQVTMMFWYRQQPGQSLTLIATANQGSEATYESGFVIDKFPISRPNLTFSTLTVSNMSPEDSSIYLCSVAQGNTEAFFGQGTRLTVV.